A selection of T cell receptor beta chains follows, all from one sample in a study of blood T cell repertoires in COVID-19. Clones were sequenced by immunoSEQ multiplex PCR, and TCRdb holds only the in-frame ones, with some missing. The table lists approximately 280,000 clones, about nine tenths of them singletons. The sample comprised PBMCs or T cells enriched from blood (not recorded which). These receptors were obtained from a woman aged 60 to 75 who had recovered from COVID-19. CDR3s include the opening cysteine and the closing phenylalanine or tryptophan. The D gene is left open where the match is weak.

d_call j_call v_call cdr3_nt cdr3_aa
- TRBJ2-4 TRBV28 TGTGCCACCCTCTCAGTTTTGAGGGGGTACGGTGTTGGCAAAAACATTCAGTACTTC CATLSVLRGYGVGKNIQYF
TRBD2 TRBJ2-2 TRBV5-1 TGCGCCAGCAGCTTGGCGGGGCGAGCGGGAGCCGGGGAGCTGTTTTTT CASSLAGRAGAGELFF
- TRBJ2-1 TRBV2 TGTGCCAGCAGGGTCCTGGACCCGGGGAGATTCAATGAGCAGTTCTTC CASRVLDPGRFNEQFF
- TRBJ2-5 TRBV18 TGTGCCAGCTCACCGTCTCTGGAGACCCAGTACTTC CASSPSLETQYF
TRBD1 TRBJ2-7 TRBV12-5 TGTGCTAGTGGTCCGGGACAGGATTCCTACGAGCAGTACTTC CASGPGQDSYEQYF
TRBD1 TRBJ1-4 TRBV18 TGTGCCAGCGCGCATCCGGGACAGGGTTTGGGAGAAAAACTGTTTTTT CASAHPGQGLGEKLFF
TRBD2 TRBJ2-7 TRBV28 TGTGCCAGCAGTCCAAGGACTAGCGGGGGTGTTTACGAGCAGTACTTC CASSPRTSGGVYEQYF
- TRBJ1-1 TRBV30 TGTGCCTGGAGTCGGTACTCGAACACTGAAGCTTTCTTT CAWSRYSNTEAFF
TRBD2 TRBJ2-3 TRBV5-1 TGCGCCAGCAGCTTGTACAGCGGGGACACAGATACGCAGTATTTT CASSLYSGDTDTQYF
TRBD1 TRBJ1-1 TRBV7-9 TGTGCCAGCAGCTATGGGACAGGGCGAGGAGCTTTCTTT CASSYGTGRGAFF
TRBD2 TRBJ2-1 TRBV20-1 TGCAGTGCTAGTTGGACTAGCGGAAACAATGAGCAGTTCTTC CSASWTSGNNEQFF
- TRBJ1-1 TRBV25-1 TGTGCCAGCAGTGTAGGGGGGAACACTGAAGCTTTCTTT CASSVGGNTEAFF
TRBD1 TRBJ1-5 TRBV18 TGTGCCAGCTCACCGGGACAGGGGGGAGATAGCAATCAGCCCCAGCATTTT CASSPGQGGDSNQPQHF
- TRBJ2-2 TRBV5-1 TGCGCCAGCAGCTCCGGGACAGCGGGCACCGGGGAGCTGTTTTTT CASSSGTAGTGELFF
- TRBJ1-4 TRBV7-8 TGTGCCAGCAGTTCGTTCCAGGGAGGACTGTTTTTT CASSSFQGGLFF
TRBD1 TRBJ1-6 TRBV28 TGTGCCAGCATCCGGGACAGGGGTAATTCACCCCTCCACTTT CASIRDRGNSPLHF
TRBD1 TRBJ2-7 TRBV11-3 TGTGCCAGCAGCTTCGCCGGGACAGACTCCTACGAGCAGTACTTC CASSFAGTDSYEQYF